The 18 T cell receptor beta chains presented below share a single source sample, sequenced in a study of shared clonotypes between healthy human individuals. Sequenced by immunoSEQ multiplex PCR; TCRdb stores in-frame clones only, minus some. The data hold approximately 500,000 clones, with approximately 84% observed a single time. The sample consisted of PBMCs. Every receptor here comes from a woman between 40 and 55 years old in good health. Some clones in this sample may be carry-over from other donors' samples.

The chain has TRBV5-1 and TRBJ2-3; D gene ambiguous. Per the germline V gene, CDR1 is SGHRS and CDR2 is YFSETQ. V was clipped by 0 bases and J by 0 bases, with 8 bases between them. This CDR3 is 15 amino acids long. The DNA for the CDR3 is TGCGCCAGCAGCTTGGAAGGCTTTAGCACAGATACGCAGTATTTT. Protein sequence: CASSLEGFSTDTQYF.

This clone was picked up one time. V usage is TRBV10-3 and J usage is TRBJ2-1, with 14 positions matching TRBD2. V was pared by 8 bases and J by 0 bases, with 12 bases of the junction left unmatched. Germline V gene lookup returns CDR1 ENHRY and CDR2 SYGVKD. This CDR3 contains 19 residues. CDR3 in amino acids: CAIRGTSGSKEGSYNEQFF. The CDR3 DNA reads TGTGCCATCCGGGGGACTAGCGGGAGTAAAGAGGGCTCCTACAATGAGCAGTTCTTC.

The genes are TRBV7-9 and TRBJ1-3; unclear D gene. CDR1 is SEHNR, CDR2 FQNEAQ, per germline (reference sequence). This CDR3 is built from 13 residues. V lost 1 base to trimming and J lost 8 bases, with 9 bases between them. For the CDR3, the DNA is TGTGCCAGCAGCTTAGACCCGCTCGACACCATATATTTT. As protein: CASSLDPLDTIYF.

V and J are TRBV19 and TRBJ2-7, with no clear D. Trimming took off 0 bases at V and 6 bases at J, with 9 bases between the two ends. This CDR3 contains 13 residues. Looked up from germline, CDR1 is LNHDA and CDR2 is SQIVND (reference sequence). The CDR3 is CASSIEPGSEQYF. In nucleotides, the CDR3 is TGTGCCAGTAGTATAGAACCGGGTAGCGAGCAGTACTTC.

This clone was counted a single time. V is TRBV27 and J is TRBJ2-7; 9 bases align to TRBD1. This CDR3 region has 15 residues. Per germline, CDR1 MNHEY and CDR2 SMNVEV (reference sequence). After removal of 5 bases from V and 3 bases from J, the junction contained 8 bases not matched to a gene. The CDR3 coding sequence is TGTGCCAGCAGTCAACAGGGGGCAAATATCTACGAGCAGTACTTC. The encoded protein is CASSQQGANIYEQYF.

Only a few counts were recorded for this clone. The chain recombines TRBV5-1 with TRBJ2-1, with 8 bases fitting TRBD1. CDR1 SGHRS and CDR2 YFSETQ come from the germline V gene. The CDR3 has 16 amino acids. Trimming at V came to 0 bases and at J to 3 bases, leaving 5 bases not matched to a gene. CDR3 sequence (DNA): TGCGCCAGCAGCTTGGCACAGGGGGGTGACTACAATGAGCAGTTCTTC. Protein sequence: CASSLAQGGDYNEQFF.

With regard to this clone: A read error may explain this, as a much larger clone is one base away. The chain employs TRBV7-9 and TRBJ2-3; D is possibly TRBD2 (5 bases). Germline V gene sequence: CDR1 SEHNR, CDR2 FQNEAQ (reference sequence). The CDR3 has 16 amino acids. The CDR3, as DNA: TGTGCCAGCAGCTTAGCCCTAGCCTTGAGTACAGATACGAAGTATTTT. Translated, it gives CASSLALALSTDTKYF.

The CDR3 protein is CASSLGTTNTGELFF. CDR3 nucleotides: TGTGCCAGCAGCCTGGGGACCACGAACACCGGGGAGCTGTTTTTT. This chain links TRBV7-7 with TRBJ2-2, with D possibly called TRBD1 or TRBD2 (5 bases each). CDR1 is SSHAT and CDR2 is FNYEAQ in the germline V gene (reference sequence). Trimming took off 5 bases at V and 0 bases at J, with 10 bases between the two ends. The CDR3 totals 15 residues.

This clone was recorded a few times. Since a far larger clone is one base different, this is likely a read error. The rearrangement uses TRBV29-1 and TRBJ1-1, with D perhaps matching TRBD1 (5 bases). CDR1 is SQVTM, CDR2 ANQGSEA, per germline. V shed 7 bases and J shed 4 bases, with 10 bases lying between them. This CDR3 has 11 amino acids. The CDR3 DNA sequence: TGCAGCGCTTCAGGGACCACTGAAGCTTTCTTT. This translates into CSASGTTEAFF.

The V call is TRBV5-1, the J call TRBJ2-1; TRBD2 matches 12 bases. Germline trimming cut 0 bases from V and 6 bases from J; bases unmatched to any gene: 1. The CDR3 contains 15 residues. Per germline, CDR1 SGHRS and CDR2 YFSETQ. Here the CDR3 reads CASSLELAGGNEQFF. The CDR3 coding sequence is TGCGCCAGCAGCTTGGAACTAGCGGGAGGCAATGAGCAGTTCTTC.

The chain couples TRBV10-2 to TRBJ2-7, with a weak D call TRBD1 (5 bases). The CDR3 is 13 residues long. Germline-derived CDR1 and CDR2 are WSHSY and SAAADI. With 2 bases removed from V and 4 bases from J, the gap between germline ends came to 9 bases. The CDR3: CASSETTGYEQYF. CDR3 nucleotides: TGCGCCAGCAGTGAGACTACAGGTTACGAGCAGTACTTC.

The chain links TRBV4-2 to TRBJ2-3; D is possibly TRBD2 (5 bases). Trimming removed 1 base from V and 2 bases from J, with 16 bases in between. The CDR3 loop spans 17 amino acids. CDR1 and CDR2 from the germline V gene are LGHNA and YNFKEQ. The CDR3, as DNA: TGTGCCAGCAGCCAAGGACGAATAGCGCGGTTCACAGATACGCAGTATTTT. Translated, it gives CASSQGRIARFTDTQYF.

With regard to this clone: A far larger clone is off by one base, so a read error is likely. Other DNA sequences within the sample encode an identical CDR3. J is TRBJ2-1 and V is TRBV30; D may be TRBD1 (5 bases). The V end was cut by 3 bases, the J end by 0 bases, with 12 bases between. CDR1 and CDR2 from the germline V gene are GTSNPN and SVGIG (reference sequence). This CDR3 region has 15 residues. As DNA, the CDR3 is TGTGCCTGGAGCTCAGGGCTAAGCTCCTACAATGAGCAGTTCTTC. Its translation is CAWSSGLSSYNEQFF. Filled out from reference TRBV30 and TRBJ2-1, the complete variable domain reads SQTIHQWPATLVQPVGSPLSLECTVEGTSNPNLYWYRQAAGRGLQLLFYSVGIGQISSEVPQNLSASRPQDRQFILSSKKLLLSDSGFYLCAWSSGLSSYNEQFFGPGTRLTVL.

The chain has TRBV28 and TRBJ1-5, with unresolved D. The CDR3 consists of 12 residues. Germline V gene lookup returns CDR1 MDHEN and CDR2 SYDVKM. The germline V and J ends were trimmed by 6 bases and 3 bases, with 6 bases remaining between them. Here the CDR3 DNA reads TGTGCCAGCAGCCAGGTCAATCAGCCCCAGCATTTT. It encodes CASSQVNQPQHF.

The chain's CDR3 is CASHSNRGGEKLFF. The CDR3 nucleotides read TGTGCCAGTCACTCGAACAGGGGAGGGGAAAAACTGTTTTTT. The V gene is TRBV6-1, the J gene TRBJ1-4, with TRBD1 identical over 7 bases. CDR3 length: 14 residues. Per the germline V gene, CDR1 is MNHNS and CDR2 is SASEGT. Losses at the gene ends were 9 bases for V and 8 bases for J; bases not matched to a gene: 12.

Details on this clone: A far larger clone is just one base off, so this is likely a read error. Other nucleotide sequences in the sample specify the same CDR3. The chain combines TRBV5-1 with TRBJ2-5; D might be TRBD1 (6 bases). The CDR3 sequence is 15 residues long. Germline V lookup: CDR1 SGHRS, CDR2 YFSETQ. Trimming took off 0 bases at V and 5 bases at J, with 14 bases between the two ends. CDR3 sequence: CASSLGVAGEETQYF. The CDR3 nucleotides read TGCGCCAGCAGCTTGGGTGTGGCAGGGGAGGAGACCCAGTACTTC.

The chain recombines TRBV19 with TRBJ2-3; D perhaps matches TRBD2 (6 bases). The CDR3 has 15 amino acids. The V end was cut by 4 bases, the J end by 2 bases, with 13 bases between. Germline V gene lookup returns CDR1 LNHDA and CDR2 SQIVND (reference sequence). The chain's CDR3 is CASSTGDSYTDTQYF. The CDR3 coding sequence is TGTGCCAGTAGTACGGGGGATTCCTACACAGATACGCAGTATTTT.

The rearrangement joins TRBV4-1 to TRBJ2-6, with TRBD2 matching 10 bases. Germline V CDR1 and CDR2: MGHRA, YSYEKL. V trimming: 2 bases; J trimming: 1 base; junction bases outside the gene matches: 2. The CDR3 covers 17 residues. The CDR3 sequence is CASSQQREGSGANVLTF. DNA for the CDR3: TGCGCCAGCAGCCAACAGCGGGAGGGGTCTGGGGCCAACGTCCTGACTTTC.